Below are 2 T cell receptor beta chains sequenced from a single sample in a study of shared clonotypes between healthy human individuals. The data were produced by immunoSEQ multiplex PCR, yet TCRdb's version contains in-frame clones alone and is incomplete. The repertoire holds over a million clones, with approximately 98.5% as singletons. Sequencing was carried out using naive CD4+ T cells sorted from blood. The subset denotes: CD45RA+ positively selected. These receptors all stem from a man aged 30 to 39 in good health.

The chain employs TRBV7-6 and TRBJ1-3, with 7 bases that match TRBD1. The CDR3 sequence is 21 residues long. J was trimmed by 0 bases and V by 4 bases; bases with no gene match: 21. In germline, CDR1 is SGHVS, CDR2 FNYEAQ. The CDR3 sequence is CASSSLRRGYRGYLSGNTIYF. The CDR3 region has the DNA TGTGCCAGCAGCTCACTTCGAAGGGGATACAGGGGCTACCTCTCTGGAAACACCATATATTTT.

This clone was detected a few times. This chain uses TRBV11-2 with TRBJ2-2; no clear D gene. V lost 1 base and J lost 6, with 0 bases in between. The CDR3 has 11 residues. The germline V gene encodes CDR1 SGHAT and CDR2 FQNNGV. CDR3 region: CASSLAGELFF. CDR3 bases: TGTGCCAGCAGCTTAGCCGGGGAGCTGTTTTTT.